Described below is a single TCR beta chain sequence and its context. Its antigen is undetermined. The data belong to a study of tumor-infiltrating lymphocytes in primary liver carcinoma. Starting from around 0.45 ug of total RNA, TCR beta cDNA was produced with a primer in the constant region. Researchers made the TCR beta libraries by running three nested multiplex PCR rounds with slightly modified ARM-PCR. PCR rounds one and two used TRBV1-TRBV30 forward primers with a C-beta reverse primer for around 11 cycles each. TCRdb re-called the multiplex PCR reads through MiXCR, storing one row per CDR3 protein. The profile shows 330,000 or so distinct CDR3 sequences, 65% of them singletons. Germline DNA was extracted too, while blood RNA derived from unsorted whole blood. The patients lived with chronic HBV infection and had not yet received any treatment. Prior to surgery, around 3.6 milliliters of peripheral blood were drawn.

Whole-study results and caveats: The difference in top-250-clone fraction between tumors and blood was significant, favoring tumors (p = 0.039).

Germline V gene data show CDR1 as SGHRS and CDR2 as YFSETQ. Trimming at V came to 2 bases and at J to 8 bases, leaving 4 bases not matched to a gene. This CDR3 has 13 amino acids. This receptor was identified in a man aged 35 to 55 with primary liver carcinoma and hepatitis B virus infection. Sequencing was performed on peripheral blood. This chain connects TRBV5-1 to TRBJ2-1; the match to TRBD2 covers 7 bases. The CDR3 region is CASSLGRDDEQFF. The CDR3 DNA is TGCGCCAGCAGCTTAGGGAGGGATGATGAGCAGTTCTTC.